The rows below give T cell receptor beta chains drawn from one sample of a study of blood T cell repertoires in COVID-19. Libraries were prepared by immunoSEQ multiplex PCR; TCRdb keeps only in-frame clonotypes and omits some of them. This sample has 390,000 or so clones, with 70% to 90% found just once. The sample was peripheral blood. These receptors all stem from a woman in her twenties or thirties with COVID-19, enrolled during active disease. The CDR3 runs from the conserved cysteine through the conserved F or W. The order of the fields is D gene, J gene, V gene, CDR3 length, clone size, CDR3 DNA, CDR3 protein. D genes are given only for firm matches. The listing skips clone size in some rows; elsewhere it reads once, few, many or a size class.

TRBD1,TRBJ1-1,TRBV6-5,13,NA,TGTGCCAGCACTTACAGGGGGGGCACTGAAGCTTTCTTT,CASTYRGGTEAFF
NA,TRBJ2-3,TRBV14,14,NA,TGTGCCAGCAGCCAAGTCATGGCGGGAGATACGCAGTATTTT,CASSQVMAGDTQYF
NA,TRBJ1-5,TRBV9,13,NA,TGTGCCAGCAGTGTTAATAGCAATCAGCCCCAGCATTTT,CASSVNSNQPQHF
NA,TRBJ2-7,TRBV6-2/TRBV6-3,11,NA,TGTGCCAGCAGTTTGAAGCGGGAGCAGTACTTC,CASSLKREQYF
NA,TRBJ2-7,TRBV10-3,15,NA,TGTGCCATCGGGCTGGCGGGGCAGAACTCCTACGAGCAGTACTTC,CAIGLAGQNSYEQYF
TRBD1,TRBJ2-5,TRBV5-4,14,NA,TGTGCCAGCAGCCCGGGGACAGGGCAGGAGACCCAGTACTTC,CASSPGTGQETQYF
TRBD1,TRBJ1-3,TRBV5-1,14,NA,TGCGCCAGCAGCTTCCAGACAGGGGGAAACACCATATATTTT,CASSFQTGGNTIYF
NA,TRBJ1-5,TRBV7-9,14,NA,TGTGCCAGCAGCTTAGCGGGAGGCGGGCAGCCCCAGCATTTT,CASSLAGGGQPQHF
NA,TRBJ2-2,TRBV28,16,NA,TGTGCCAGCAGTCCCCCCTCGCGGACGAACACCGGGGAGCTGTTTTTT,CASSPPSRTNTGELFF
TRBD1,TRBJ1-3,TRBV5-4,15,few,TGTGCCAGCAGCCTAGGGACAGGGCACGGAAACACCATATATTTT,CASSLGTGHGNTIYF
NA,TRBJ1-3,TRBV2,12,NA,TGTGCCAGCAGGAGAGAAGGAAACACCATATATTTT,CASRREGNTIYF
TRBD2,TRBJ2-4,TRBV10-3,13,NA,TGTGCCATCAGTCCGGGAGGCAAAAACATTCAGTACTTC,CAISPGGKNIQYF
TRBD1,TRBJ2-1,TRBV29-1,13,NA,TGCAGCGCTGACCGACAGGGTTCCAATGAGCAGTTCTTC,CSADRQGSNEQFF
TRBD1,TRBJ1-4,TRBV27,13,NA,TGTGCCGCCTCGGGACAGGGCAATGAAAAACTGTTTTTT,CAASGQGNEKLFF
NA,TRBJ1-2,TRBV6-5,14,NA,TGTGCCAGCAGGGGAGCGGATGAGTCTTCAGGCTACACCTTC,CASRGADESSGYTF
TRBD2,TRBJ2-3,TRBV4-1,15,NA,TGCGCCAGCAGCCCTTTGTTTAGCGGGCCAGATACGCAGTATTTT,CASSPLFSGPDTQYF
TRBD2,TRBJ2-7,TRBV3-1/TRBV3-2,15,NA,TGTGCCAGCAGCCAACCTAGCGGGAGGGTATACGAGCAGTACTTC,CASSQPSGRVYEQYF
TRBD2,TRBJ2-7,TRBV4-3,16,NA,TGCGCCAGCAGCCATTATTTCGGCGGGGGCTCCTACGAGCAGTACTTC,CASSHYFGGGSYEQYF
NA,TRBJ1-2,TRBV2,14,NA,TGTGCCAGCAGGGGCAGGGGACATAACTATGGCTACACCTTC,CASRGRGHNYGYTF
NA,TRBJ2-3,TRBV27,14,NA,TGTGCCAGCAGTTTATGGGCTCGGCCAGATACGCAGTATTTT,CASSLWARPDTQYF
NA,TRBJ2-1,TRBV19,15,NA,TGTGCCAGTAGTATCGACGGGAGCTCCTACAATGAGCAGTTCTTC,CASSIDGSSYNEQFF
NA,TRBJ1-5,TRBV28,18,NA,TGTGCCAGCAGTCCCTGGACAGCGGGAGGATCAAGCAATCAGCCCCAGCATTTT,CASSPWTAGGSSNQPQHF
NA,TRBJ1-2,TRBV28,16,NA,TGTGCCAGCAGTTTCCGAGCAGGTTCAGCTAACTATGGCTACACCTTC,CASSFRAGSANYGYTF
TRBD2,TRBJ2-5,TRBV14,15,NA,TGTGCCAGCAGCCCGGGACTACGGGGTCAAGAGACCCAGTACTTC,CASSPGLRGQETQYF
NA,TRBJ2-7,TRBV7-9,16,NA,TGTGCCAGCAGCTTCTCCCCCAGGCAGAACTCCTACGAGCAGTACTTC,CASSFSPRQNSYEQYF
NA,TRBJ1-2,TRBV7-9,14,NA,TGTGCCAGCAGCTTAGAGGCGGAGTCCTATGGCTACACCTTC,CASSLEAESYGYTF
NA,TRBJ2-1,TRBV28,11,NA,TGTGCCAGCAGTCCTTTCAATGAGCAGTTCTTC,CASSPFNEQFF
TRBD1,TRBJ2-7,TRBV19,19,NA,TGTGCCAGTAGTATAGGGGACAGGGTTCCCCCCCTCTACTCCTACGAGCAGTACTTC,CASSIGDRVPPLYSYEQYF
NA,TRBJ2-5,TRBV19,14,NA,TGTGCCAGTAGTATAGAGGGAGCGCGAAAGACCCAGTACTTC,CASSIEGARKTQYF
NA,TRBJ2-2,TRBV5-5,12,NA,TGTGCCAGCAGCCCCCAGGTCGGGGAGCTGTTTTTT,CASSPQVGELFF
NA,TRBJ2-5,TRBV6-2/TRBV6-3,15,NA,TGTGCCAGCAGCCTACGGGGACAAGACCAAGAGACCCAGTACTTC,CASSLRGQDQETQYF
NA,TRBJ1-1,TRBV6-6,16,NA,TGTGCCAGCAGTTACTCCGTCAACCTACGAATCACTGAAGCTTTCTTT,CASSYSVNLRITEAFF
TRBD1,TRBJ2-7,TRBV11-3,15,NA,TGTGCCAGCAGCTTAGACTTGACAGGGCTCTACGAGCAGTACTTC,CASSLDLTGLYEQYF
NA,TRBJ2-3,TRBV5-1,16,NA,TGCGCCAGCAGCTTGGGAGCAGGGTCATCCACAGATACGCAGTATTTT,CASSLGAGSSTDTQYF
TRBD1,TRBJ1-2,TRBV7-2,14,NA,TGTGCCAGCAGCTTAGACAGGGGGAGAGGTGGCTACACCTTC,CASSLDRGRGGYTF
NA,TRBJ1-5,TRBV11-2,15,NA,TGTGCCAGCAGCTTAGATCTGGGGGCCCGGCAGCCCCAGCATTTT,CASSLDLGARQPQHF
TRBD1,TRBJ1-1,TRBV5-5,15,NA,TGTGCCAGCAGCCGTCTTATGACAGGGGCCACTGAAGCTTTCTTT,CASSRLMTGATEAFF
NA,TRBJ2-5,TRBV24-1,14,once,TGTGCCACCAGAAGGACTCTGTACCAAGAGACCCAGTACTTC,CATRRTLYQETQYF
TRBD2,TRBJ2-1,TRBV5-1,17,NA,TGCGCCAGCAGAGGGACTAGCGGAGGAGGGTCCTACAATGAGCAGTTCTTC,CASRGTSGGGSYNEQFF
NA,TRBJ2-7,TRBV7-9,12,NA,TGTGCCAGCAGCTTAGTAGCGAACGAGCAGTACTTC,CASSLVANEQYF
TRBD2,TRBJ2-1,TRBV19,15,once,TGTGCCAGTAGTATAGAGGGGCGGGAGAGGAATGAGCAGTTCTTC,CASSIEGRERNEQFF
TRBD1,TRBJ2-1,TRBV7-3,15,NA,TGTGCCAGCAGCATTCGGGACAGGTCGAACAATGAGCAGTTCTTC,CASSIRDRSNNEQFF
NA,TRBJ1-4,TRBV18,13,NA,TGTGCCAGCTCACCTCAAGGGAGTGAAAAACTGTTTTTT,CASSPQGSEKLFF
NA,TRBJ2-1,TRBV7-6,15,once,TGTGCCAGCAGCTTAGGACCACTGGGGGGTAATGAGCAGTTCTTC,CASSLGPLGGNEQFF
TRBD2,TRBJ2-1,TRBV7-2,14,once,TGTGCCAGCAGCTTGGGACGGACTAGCGGGACTCAGTTCTTC,CASSLGRTSGTQFF
NA,TRBJ1-5,TRBV3-1/TRBV3-2,14,once,TGTGCCAGCAGCCTCTCGCAGGGAAATCAGCCCCAGCATTTT,CASSLSQGNQPQHF
TRBD1,TRBJ1-5,TRBV4-1,16,NA,TGCGCCAGCAGCCCCTCCGGACAGGGTGTGGATCAGCCCCAGCATTTT,CASSPSGQGVDQPQHF
NA,TRBJ2-7,TRBV30,12,NA,TGTGCCTGGAGCCTGACAGACTACGAGCAGTACTTC,CAWSLTDYEQYF
TRBD2,TRBJ2-7,TRBV5-1,18,NA,TGCGCCAGCAGCCTCAACCCAGGACTAGCGGGAGGAGGGTACGAGCAGTACTTC,CASSLNPGLAGGGYEQYF
NA,TRBJ1-1,TRBV5-8,14,NA,TGTGCCAGCAGCTTGGCCTTAGGGGTCACTGAAGCTTTCTTT,CASSLALGVTEAFF
NA,TRBJ1-1,TRBV7-9,16,NA,TGTGCCAGCAGCTTAGGGGTACGGCGGTTGAACACTGAAGCTTTCTTT,CASSLGVRRLNTEAFF
NA,TRBJ1-5,TRBV28,12,NA,TGTGCCAGCAGTCCGAGTAATCAGCCCCAGCATTTT,CASSPSNQPQHF
TRBD1,TRBJ2-7,TRBV6-5,14,NA,TGTGCCAGCAGTTCCCGGGACAGGGGGCTCGAGCAGTACTTC,CASSSRDRGLEQYF
TRBD1,TRBJ1-5,TRBV28,14,NA,TGTGCCAGTAGGATCGGACAGGGGGGACAGCCCCAGCATTTT,CASRIGQGGQPQHF
TRBD2,TRBJ2-2,TRBV9,18,once,TGTGCCAGCAGCGTAGTCCCGGGACTAGCGGGAGTTACCGGGGAGCTGTTTTTT,CASSVVPGLAGVTGELFF
TRBD1,TRBJ1-5,TRBV19,16,NA,TGTGCCAGTAGTAGACCCAGGGGGCTTGGCAATCAGCCCCAGCATTTT,CASSRPRGLGNQPQHF
NA,TRBJ1-2,TRBV9,13,few,TGTGCCAGCAGCGTATCAGGGAACTATGGCTACACCTTC,CASSVSGNYGYTF
TRBD1,TRBJ2-7,TRBV24-1,16,NA,TGTGCCACCAGTGAGGGGGACAGGGCGGACATTTACGAGCAGTACTTC,CATSEGDRADIYEQYF